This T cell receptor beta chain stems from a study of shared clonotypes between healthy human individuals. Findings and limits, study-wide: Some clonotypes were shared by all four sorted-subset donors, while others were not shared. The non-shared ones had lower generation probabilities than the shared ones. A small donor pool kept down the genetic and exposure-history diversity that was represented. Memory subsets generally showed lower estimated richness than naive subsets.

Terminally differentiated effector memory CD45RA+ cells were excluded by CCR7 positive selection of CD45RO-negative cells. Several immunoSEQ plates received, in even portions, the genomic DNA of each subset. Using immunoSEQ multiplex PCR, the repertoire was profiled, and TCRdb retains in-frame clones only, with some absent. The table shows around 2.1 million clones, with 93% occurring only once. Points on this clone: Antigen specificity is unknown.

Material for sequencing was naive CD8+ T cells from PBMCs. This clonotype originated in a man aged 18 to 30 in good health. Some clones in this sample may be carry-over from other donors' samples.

The CDR3 bases are TGCGCCAGCAGCTTGGCCAGGATGAACACTGAAGCTTTCTTT. It encodes CASSLARMNTEAFF. The chain combines TRBV5-1 with TRBJ1-1; D ambiguous. Trimming removed 0 bases at V and 0 bases at J, with 6 bases between. The CDR3 runs 14 residues. CDR1 and CDR2 (germline): SGHRS, YFSETQ.